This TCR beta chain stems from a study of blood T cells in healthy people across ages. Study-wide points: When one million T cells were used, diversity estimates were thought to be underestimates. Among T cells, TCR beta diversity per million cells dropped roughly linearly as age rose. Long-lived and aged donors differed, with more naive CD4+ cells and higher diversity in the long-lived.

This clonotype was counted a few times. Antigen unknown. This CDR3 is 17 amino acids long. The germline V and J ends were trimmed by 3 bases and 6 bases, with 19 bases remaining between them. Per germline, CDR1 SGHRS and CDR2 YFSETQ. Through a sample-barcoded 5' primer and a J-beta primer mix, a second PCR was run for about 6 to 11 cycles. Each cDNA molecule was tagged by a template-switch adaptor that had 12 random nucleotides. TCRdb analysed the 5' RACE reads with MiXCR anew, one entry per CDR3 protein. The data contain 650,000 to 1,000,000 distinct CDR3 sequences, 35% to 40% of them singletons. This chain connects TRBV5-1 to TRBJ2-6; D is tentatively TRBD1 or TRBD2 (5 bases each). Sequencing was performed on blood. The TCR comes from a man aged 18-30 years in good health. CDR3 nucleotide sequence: TGCGCCAGCAGCTCGCCGGGACCGACGACTGCGGCCAACGTCCTGACTTTC. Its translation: CASSSPGPTTAANVLTF.